This is a list of T cell receptor beta chains from one sample in a study of Ad26.COV2.S vaccination and SARS-CoV-2 variants. Using immunoSEQ multiplex PCR, the repertoire was profiled, and TCRdb retains in-frame clones only, with some absent. The sample records roughly 380,000 clones, approximately 90% being singletons. The sequences come from peripheral blood, collected after recovery from COVID-19. The receptors were gathered from a human donor who had recovered from COVID-19. CDR3s include the opening cysteine and the closing phenylalanine or tryptophan. Each record gives: V gene, D gene, J gene, clone size, CDR3 DNA, CDR3 protein. A D gene is named only where the DNA matches it firmly. Clone size is not always given. Where it is, it says once, few, many or a class for expanded clones.

TRBV5-6	NA	TRBJ2-1	NA	TGTGCCAGCAGCTTGGGCCCAGAACCCTACAATGAGCAGTTCTTC	CASSLGPEPYNEQFF
TRBV5-5	NA	TRBJ2-3	NA	TGTGCCAGCAGCTTGGCTCAGGGGACAGATACGCAGTATTTT	CASSLAQGTDTQYF
TRBV19	NA	TRBJ1-6	NA	TGTGCCAGTAGTATCGGGGAGGCACTAGTTAATCCCCTCCACTTT	CASSIGEALVNPLHF
TRBV2	TRBD1	TRBJ2-2	NA	TGTGCCAGCAGTGTGGCAGGGGGCACCGGGGAGCTGTTTTTT	CASSVAGGTGELFF
TRBV15	NA	TRBJ1-3	once	TGTGCCACCAGCAGAACAGTCACCTCTGGAAACACCATATATTTT	CATSRTVTSGNTIYF
TRBV9	NA	TRBJ2-3	NA	TGTGCCAGCAGCGTAGCCTCCCGTACAGATACGCAGTATTTT	CASSVASRTDTQYF
TRBV9	NA	TRBJ2-5	NA	TGTGCCACTGCGAGAGGGGGGGCCGATGAGACCCAGTACTTC	CATARGGADETQYF
TRBV2	NA	TRBJ2-1	NA	TGTGCCAGCAGAAAAGTATCAGGGTCGTCCTACAATGAGCAGTTCTTC	CASRKVSGSSYNEQFF
TRBV10-1	NA	TRBJ2-5	NA	TGCGCCAGCAGTGAGGGGAAGACCTCGACTACCCAGTACTTC	CASSEGKTSTTQYF
TRBV7-8	TRBD2	TRBJ2-3	NA	TGTGCCAGCATCACGGGGTGGGCGGGGGGCACAGATACGCAGTATTTT	CASITGWAGGTDTQYF
TRBV11-2	NA	TRBJ1-5	once	TGTGCCAGCAGCTTATACGACGGTAGCAATCAGCCCCAGCATTTT	CASSLYDGSNQPQHF
TRBV7-2	NA	TRBJ1-1	NA	TGTGCCAGCAGCCCGTCGACCCAGAACACTGAAGCTTTCTTT	CASSPSTQNTEAFF
TRBV19	NA	TRBJ1-3	NA	TGTGCCAGTAGGATCGGCCGGAGCTCTGGAAACACCATATATTTT	CASRIGRSSGNTIYF
TRBV2	NA	TRBJ2-1	NA	TGTGCCAGCAGTTCCCTGAGAGGCAGGGCAGCAGACAATGAGCAGTTCTTC	CASSSLRGRAADNEQFF
TRBV27	TRBD1	TRBJ1-2	NA	TGTGCCAGCAGTCCCCGGACAGGGACCCATAACTATGGCTACACCTTC	CASSPRTGTHNYGYTF
TRBV7-2	TRBD2	TRBJ2-5	NA	TGTGCCAGCAGCCCCGGGACTAGCGGGGCCGTCGGGACCCAGTACTTC	CASSPGTSGAVGTQYF
TRBV4-1	NA	TRBJ1-1	NA	TGCGCCAGCAGGGGACTGCTCCGGGGAACTGAAGCTTTCTTT	CASRGLLRGTEAFF
TRBV29-1	NA	TRBJ2-5	NA	TGCAGCGCCGAGGGGTCCAACCAAGGGACCCAGTACTTC	CSAEGSNQGTQYF
TRBV12-5	NA	TRBJ1-1	NA	TGTGCTAGTGGTTTGGTTGCAGAAGCTTTCTTT	CASGLVAEAFF
TRBV2	TRBD1	TRBJ1-1	NA	TGTGCCAGCAATCGGGGGACAGGGAGACCAATGGCTTTCTTT	CASNRGTGRPMAFF
TRBV7-9	NA	TRBJ1-2	few	TGTGCCAGCGTTCTCCCGGGGTTGAACTATGGCTACACCTTC	CASVLPGLNYGYTF
TRBV7-9	TRBD1	TRBJ1-2	once	TGTGCCAGCAGCTTAGTAGGGGGCCCCTATGGCTACACCTTC	CASSLVGGPYGYTF
TRBV5-6	TRBD1	TRBJ2-7	NA	TGTGCCAGCAGCTGGGACAGCTACGAGCAGTACTTC	CASSWDSYEQYF
TRBV19	TRBD1	TRBJ2-7	once	TGTGCCAGTAGTATTGGGACAGGAGACTACGAGCAGTACTTC	CASSIGTGDYEQYF
TRBV19	NA	TRBJ1-5	NA	TGTGCCAGTAGTATAGCCCTAGGGGCGAGGCCCCAGCATTTT	CASSIALGARPQHF
TRBV10-2	NA	TRBJ1-1	NA	TGCGCCAGCACCGAGTACAGGCCGGGAACTGAAGCTTTCTTT	CASTEYRPGTEAFF
TRBV19	TRBD2	TRBJ2-2	NA	TGTGCCAGTAGTGCACCTAGCGGGGTCCGCGGTCGTTCCGGGGAGCTGTTTTTT	CASSAPSGVRGRSGELFF
TRBV27	NA	TRBJ1-1	NA	TGTGCCAGCAGTTTACGCAGACAGCATAACACTGAAGCTTTCTTT	CASSLRRQHNTEAFF
TRBV5-1	TRBD2	TRBJ2-5	NA	TGCGCCAGCAGCCCGGGACTAGAAGGAGAGACCCAGTACTTC	CASSPGLEGETQYF
TRBV20-1	TRBD1	TRBJ1-2	NA	TGCAGTGCTAACAACAGGGGTGGCTACACCTTC	CSANNRGGYTF
TRBV15	NA	TRBJ2-7	once	TGTGCCACCAGCAGAGATGGTCGGGGGTGGAACGAGCAGTACTTC	CATSRDGRGWNEQYF
TRBV18	TRBD1	TRBJ1-2	NA	TGTGCCAGCTCACCGAAGACAGGGGGGGGCTACACCTTC	CASSPKTGGGYTF
TRBV9	TRBD1	TRBJ1-2	NA	TGTGCCAGCAGCCTCTGGACAGGGCCCTATGGCTACACCTTC	CASSLWTGPYGYTF
TRBV4-1	NA	TRBJ2-7	NA	TGCGCCAGCAGCCTGGCCAGCTTACGTTCCTACGAGCAGTACTTC	CASSLASLRSYEQYF
TRBV6-5	NA	TRBJ1-3	NA	TGTGCCAGCAGTTACTCAGGGACTGGTGGAAACACCATATATTTT	CASSYSGTGGNTIYF
TRBV7-2	NA	TRBJ1-6	NA	TGTGCCAGCAGATCCGACAGGAGGGGAGGTTCACCCCTCCACTTT	CASRSDRRGGSPLHF
TRBV21-1	NA	TRBJ2-1	NA	TGTGCCAGCAGCAAAGGGGAGGGGGAAGCCCCACTCTACAATGAGCAGTTCTTC	CASSKGEGEAPLYNEQFF
TRBV18	TRBD2	TRBJ2-3	NA	TGTGCCAGCTCACCTCTCCCGACTAGCGGGGGGGCGTGGGATACGCAGTATTTT	CASSPLPTSGGAWDTQYF
TRBV6-1	TRBD1	TRBJ2-7	NA	TGTGCCAGCAGTGAAGCCCAGGCAGGGGGTCTCTACGAGCAGTACTTC	CASSEAQAGGLYEQYF
TRBV5-1	TRBD1	TRBJ1-1	NA	TGCGCCAGCAGCTTGCGTTGGACAGGGGGACGGGACACTGAAGCTTTCTTT	CASSLRWTGGRDTEAFF
TRBV3-1/TRBV3-2	NA	TRBJ2-6	NA	TGTGCCAGCAGCCAAGATAAAGGCTCTGGGGCCAACGTCCTGACTTTC	CASSQDKGSGANVLTF
TRBV12-5	TRBD1	TRBJ1-2	NA	TGTGCTAGTGGACTCTCGCACAAACAGGGGGATGGAACTAACTATGGCTACACCTTC	CASGLSHKQGDGTNYGYTF
TRBV19	NA	TRBJ2-2	NA	TGTGCCAGTAGTAAAGTCACGAACACCGGGGAGCTGTTTTTT	CASSKVTNTGELFF
TRBV13	TRBD1	TRBJ2-2	NA	TGTGCCAGCAGCACCCGGACAGGGCGGACCGGGGAGCTGTTTTTT	CASSTRTGRTGELFF
TRBV9	NA	TRBJ2-3	NA	TGTGCCAGCAGCGTAGTAGGAGGGTCTGGATTGGGCACAGATACGCAGTATTTT	CASSVVGGSGLGTDTQYF
TRBV6-6	NA	TRBJ1-5	NA	TGTGCCAGCAGTTACGCCGGGACCGAGCCCCAGCATTTT	CASSYAGTEPQHF
TRBV5-8	NA	TRBJ2-7	NA	TGTGCCAGCAGCCTCCGGGGCCTCTACGAGCAGTACTTC	CASSLRGLYEQYF
TRBV5-4	TRBD2	TRBJ2-7	NA	TGTGCCAGCAGCCCTGGTTTAGCGGGGTCCTACGAGCAGTACTTC	CASSPGLAGSYEQYF
TRBV11-2	NA	TRBJ2-5	NA	TGTGCCAGCAGCTTAGGCCCTCAAGAGACCCAGTACTTC	CASSLGPQETQYF
TRBV6-6	TRBD2	TRBJ2-5	NA	TGTGCCAGCACCCCCTTATCGGGACTACAAGAGACCCAGTACTTC	CASTPLSGLQETQYF
TRBV5-6	NA	TRBJ2-5	NA	TGTGCCAGCAGCTTGGCCAGGTACGAAGAGACCCAGTACTTC	CASSLARYEETQYF